Below, 27 T cell receptor beta chains from the same sample are listed, as sequenced in a study of control samples from healthy donors and cancer patients. Profiling relied on immunoSEQ multiplex PCR, and the TCRdb table lists in-frame clones only, not all of them. The sample contains about 75,000 clones, 75% to 90% of which appear only once. The sequencing sample was made of blood. Receptors originate from a man over 45 in good health.

V is TRBV30 and J is TRBJ1-2, with a possible D match to TRBD1 (6 bases). This CDR3 has 11 residues. The germline V and J ends were trimmed by 5 bases and 7 bases, with 11 bases remaining between them. Germline CDR1 is GTSNPN and CDR2 is SVGIG (reference sequence). The CDR3 reads CAWATGTGYTF. The CDR3 DNA reads as TGTGCCTGGGCTACAGGGACTGGCTACACCTTC.

This clone was seen a few times. The chain recombines TRBV6-5 with TRBJ1-1; TRBD1 might be the D (5 bases). In germline, CDR1 is MNHEY, CDR2 SVGAGI. The CDR3 covers 14 residues. V was pared by 8 bases and J by 2 bases, with 15 bases between. The CDR3 coding sequence is TGTGCCAGCTCCAGCGGGACCTATAACACTGAAGCTTTCTTT. Translated: CASSSGTYNTEAFF.

The chain is built from TRBV4-2 and TRBJ2-7; tentative D call: TRBD1 (5 bases). CDR3 length: 17 amino acids. Germline values: CDR1 LGHNA, CDR2 YNFKEQ. The V end lost 0 bases, the J end lost 3 bases, and 18 bases lay between the germline ends. CDR3: CASSQDSLGGAHYEQYF. In DNA form, the CDR3 reads TGTGCCAGCAGCCAAGATAGTCTTGGTGGGGCCCACTACGAGCAGTACTTC.

This chain links TRBV19 with TRBJ1-5; TRBD1 agrees at 7 bases. This CDR3 is built from 14 residues. Trimming cost V 5 bases and J 5 bases; bases outside gene matches: 6. Germline assignment: CDR1 LNHDA and CDR2 SQIVND (reference sequence). CDR3 sequence (DNA): TGTGCCAGTAGTTGGGACAGAGTGGATCAGCCCCAGCATTTT. Translating it yields CASSWDRVDQPQHF.

The gene calls are TRBV9 and TRBJ1-2; D is ambiguous. Germline V gives CDR1 SGDLS, CDR2 YYNGEE. The CDR3 sequence is 14 residues long. The ends were cut back, 0 bases at V and 3 bases at J, with 9 bases in the middle. The CDR3 DNA is TGTGCCAGCAGCGTAGAGGTATGGGACTATGGCTACACCTTC. This translates into CASSVEVWDYGYTF.

The chain carries TRBV7-9 and TRBJ2-5, with TRBD2 matching over 12 bases. Germline-derived CDR1 and CDR2 are SEHNR and FQNEAQ (reference sequence). Unmatched junction bases numbered 2, after V lost 1 base and J lost 2 bases. CDR3 length: 16 residues. The CDR3 region is CASSLGTSGTQETQYF. For the CDR3, the DNA is TGTGCCAGCAGCTTAGGGACTAGCGGGACTCAAGAGACCCAGTACTTC.

To note about this clone: Additional DNA sequences in this sample encode the identical CDR3. The genes are TRBV3-1 (or the pseudogene TRBV3-2) and TRBJ1-1; D is unclear. Germline CDR1 is LGHDT and CDR2 is YNNKEL (reference sequence). The V gene lost 1 base and the J gene lost 1 base, with 4 bases spanning the gap. CDR3 length: 13 residues. The CDR3 region has the DNA TGTGCCAGCAGCCAAGTGGGGAACACTGAAGCTTTCTTT. Protein: CASSQVGNTEAFF.

The chain couples TRBV7-6 to TRBJ2-1, with D uncertain. V lost 4 bases, J lost 1 base, and 14 bases lay in between. The CDR3 totals 16 residues. Germline V lookup: CDR1 SGHVS, CDR2 FNYEAQ. This chain's CDR3 is CASSSPLGQSYNEQFF. For the CDR3, the DNA is TGTGCCAGCAGCTCACCCCTAGGTCAGTCCTACAATGAGCAGTTCTTC.

The CDR3 here is CASTPLASRGNEQFF. CDR3 DNA: TGTGCCAGCACCCCCCTCGCGAGCAGAGGCAATGAGCAGTTCTTC. This chain uses TRBV11-3 with TRBJ2-1; no reliable D call. Per germline, CDR1 SGHNT and CDR2 YENEEA. Trimming left V 7 bases short and J 6 bases short, with 19 bases between. The CDR3 is 15 amino acids.

V gene TRBV29-1 combines with J gene TRBJ2-1; 8 bases fit TRBD2. V lost 5 bases and J lost 6; bases outside the gene matches: 18. This CDR3 has 17 amino acids. Germline loops: CDR1 SQVTM, CDR2 ANQGSEA. CDR3 sequence: CSVLSSGFAGWVNEQFF. CDR3 nucleotide sequence: TGCAGCGTTTTGTCTAGCGGGTTTGCAGGGTGGGTCAATGAGCAGTTCTTC.

The genes are TRBV4-3 and TRBJ2-5, with 10 bases identical to TRBD2. The trim removed 0 bases at V and 4 bases at J, leaving 5 bases unmatched. The V gene's germline CDR1 is LGHNA and CDR2 YSLEER. The CDR3 runs to 16 residues. In nucleotides, the CDR3 is TGCGCCAGCAGCCAAGATCGAGCGGGAGGGATAGAGACCCAGTACTTC. Its protein product is CASSQDRAGGIETQYF.

This clone was counted once. This chain links TRBV13 with TRBJ1-2; 9 bases line up with TRBD1. The CDR3 runs 16 residues. V dropped 4 bases and J dropped 2; count of bases not matched to a gene: 8. Germline V gene data show CDR1 as PRHDT and CDR2 as FYEKMQ (reference sequence). The CDR3 sequence: CASSSPSGQGNYGYTF. CDR3 coding DNA: TGTGCCAGCAGCTCACCATCTGGACAGGGGAACTATGGCTACACCTTC.

The chain is built from TRBV6-5 and TRBJ2-7; D unresolved. The CDR3 covers 11 residues. Trimming removed 5 bases at V and 7 bases at J, with 9 bases between. Germline assignment: CDR1 MNHEY and CDR2 SVGAGI. For the CDR3, the DNA is TGTGCCAGCAGTAATGTGGGGGAGCAGTACTTC. Its translation: CASSNVGEQYF.

This clone was detected only once. The rearrangement uses TRBV19 and TRBJ1-5, with D perhaps matching TRBD1 (5 bases). V lost 10 bases, J lost 4 bases, and 14 bases lay in between. CDR1 and CDR2 from the germline V gene are LNHDA and SQIVND (reference sequence). This CDR3 is 13 amino acids long. CDR3 sequence: CATMQGPNQPQHF. CDR3 coding DNA: TGTGCCACCATGCAGGGCCCAAATCAGCCCCAGCATTTT. Full variable domain (remainder filled in from reference TRBV19 and TRBJ1-5): DGGITQSPKYLFRKEGQNVTLSCEQNLNHDAMYWYRQDPGQGLRLIYYSQIVNDFQKGDIAEGYSVSREKKESFPLTVTSAQKNPTAFYLCATMQGPNQPQHFGDGTRLSIL.

This clone was observed a few times. The rearrangement uses TRBV27 and TRBJ2-7; D possibly corresponds to TRBD1 (6 bases). The germline CDR1 and CDR2 sequences are MNHEY and SMNVEV (reference sequence). Trimming shortened V by 5 bases and J by 4 bases, and 18 bases separated the two germline ends. The CDR3 sequence is 15 residues long. CDR3 protein: CASSLQGHYGYEQYF. For the CDR3, the DNA is TGTGCCAGCAGTCTGCAGGGGCATTATGGGTACGAGCAGTACTTC.

V gene TRBV10-3 combines with J gene TRBJ2-7, with D maybe TRBD2 (6 bases). This CDR3 is 15 amino acids long. Germline V lookup: CDR1 ENHRY, CDR2 SYGVKD. V lost 3 bases and J 1 base, leaving 13 bases between the germline ends. CDR3 protein: CAISEGASASYEQYF. The CDR3 nucleotides read TGTGCCATCAGTGAAGGGGCTAGCGCGTCCTACGAGCAGTACTTC.

About this clone itself: Within the sample, other DNA sequences also encode this same CDR3. This chain links TRBV5-1 with TRBJ1-1, with 10 bases fitting TRBD1. This CDR3 is built from 16 residues. The ends lost 1 base at V and 5 bases at J; junction bases unmatched: 8. Per germline, CDR1 SGHRS and CDR2 YFSETQ. As DNA, the CDR3 is TGCGCCAGCAGCTTGCAGACAGGGGGCTCGGGGACTGAAGCTTTCTTT. This gives the protein CASSLQTGGSGTEAFF.

The V gene is TRBV18, the J gene TRBJ2-6; 9 nucleotides align to TRBD1. The V and J ends lost 2 bases and 0 bases, in that order; junction bases with no gene match: 2. The CDR3 runs to 17 residues. Germline CDR1 is KGHSH and CDR2 is LQKENI. The DNA for the CDR3 is TGTGCCAGCTCACCAGGGACAGGGACCTCTGGGGCCAACGTCCTGACTTTC. Its protein is CASSPGTGTSGANVLTF.

The genes are TRBV4-3 and TRBJ2-7; D is possibly TRBD2 (5 bases). Germline-derived CDR1 and CDR2 are LGHNA and YSLEER. This CDR3 region has 15 residues. V lost 3 bases to trimming and J lost 2 bases, with 14 bases between them. CDR3 DNA: TGCGCCAGCAGCCACTCAGCGGATCAACCCTACGAGCAGTACTTC. Its translation is CASSHSADQPYEQYF.

The V call is TRBV7-9, the J call TRBJ2-5; D is undetermined. The CDR3 is 16 residues long. V was pared by 3 bases and J by 2 bases, with 16 bases between. The germline gives CDR1 SEHNR, CDR2 FQNEAQ (reference sequence). CDR3 in amino acids: CASSFTSNPAQETQYF. CDR3 nucleotides: TGTGCCAGCAGCTTTACATCAAACCCCGCGCAAGAGACCCAGTACTTC.

This clone was observed a single time. This chain uses TRBV30 with TRBJ2-4, with D tentatively TRBD2 (6 bases). Germline loops: CDR1 GTSNPN, CDR2 SVGIG (reference sequence). V lost 3 bases, J lost 7 bases, and 19 bases lay in between. The CDR3 has 15 amino acids. The DNA for the CDR3 is TGTGCCTGGAGCAGTGGGGCAGGCCGGGGGAACATTCAGTACTTC. The encoded protein is CAWSSGAGRGNIQYF.

V and J are TRBV6-2 or TRBV6-3 and TRBJ1-2; D is unresolved. The V and J ends lost 5 bases and 3 bases respectively, with 16 bases between them. The CDR3 covers 15 residues. From germline, CDR1 is MNHEY and CDR2 SVGEGT. In DNA form, the CDR3 reads TGTGCCAGCAGTCAGCCGCGGCGGGCGGACTATGGCTACACCTTC. Translation gives CASSQPRRADYGYTF.

The chain is built from TRBV20-1 and TRBJ2-1; 8 positions agree with TRBD2. Germline V gene sequence: CDR1 DFQATT, CDR2 SNEGSKA (reference sequence). Losses at the gene ends were 3 bases for V and 8 bases for J; bases not matched to a gene: 9. This CDR3 has 14 amino acids. CDR3 in amino acids: CSASIASGLHEQFF. The CDR3 DNA reads as TGCAGTGCTAGTATAGCTAGCGGGTTACATGAGCAGTTCTTC.

This chain joins TRBV10-3 and TRBJ2-3, with D possibly matching TRBD1 (5 bases). The germline V and J ends were trimmed by 5 bases and 5 bases, with 29 bases remaining between them. The germline V gene encodes CDR1 ENHRY and CDR2 SYGVKD. CDR3 size: 19 residues. CDR3 DNA: TGTGCCATCAGTCCCCCACCAGGGCCAGCGTCCCATGTTCTAGATACGCAGTATTTT. The encoded protein is CAISPPPGPASHVLDTQYF.

The chain joins TRBV20-1 to TRBJ2-1, with D uncertain. Trimming pared 3 bases from V and 0 bases from J, leaving 12 bases between. CDR1 DFQATT and CDR2 SNEGSKA come from the germline V gene (reference sequence). The CDR3 contains 15 residues. The CDR3 reads CSASKPEHSYNEQFF. In nucleotides, the CDR3 is TGCAGTGCTAGTAAGCCAGAACACTCCTACAATGAGCAGTTCTTC.

The chain is built from TRBV24-1 and TRBJ2-3; 12 positions match TRBD2. The V segment lost 4 bases and the J segment 2 bases; nucleotides outside the gene matches: 12. Germline CDR1 and CDR2: KGHDR and SFDVKD. CDR3 size: 19 residues. CDR3 in amino acids: CATSDPETSGSGITDTQYF. The CDR3, as DNA: TGTGCCACCAGTGACCCAGAGACTAGCGGGAGCGGTATCACAGATACGCAGTATTTT.

The CDR3 spells CASTRGLANEQFF. The CDR3 nucleotides are TGTGCCAGCACCCGCGGCTTGGCCAATGAGCAGTTCTTC. This chain joins TRBV7-2 and TRBJ2-1; D not certain. Trimming removed 7 bases from V and 6 bases from J, with 13 bases in between. The CDR3 has 13 residues. CDR1 and CDR2 (germline): SGHTA, FQGNSA.